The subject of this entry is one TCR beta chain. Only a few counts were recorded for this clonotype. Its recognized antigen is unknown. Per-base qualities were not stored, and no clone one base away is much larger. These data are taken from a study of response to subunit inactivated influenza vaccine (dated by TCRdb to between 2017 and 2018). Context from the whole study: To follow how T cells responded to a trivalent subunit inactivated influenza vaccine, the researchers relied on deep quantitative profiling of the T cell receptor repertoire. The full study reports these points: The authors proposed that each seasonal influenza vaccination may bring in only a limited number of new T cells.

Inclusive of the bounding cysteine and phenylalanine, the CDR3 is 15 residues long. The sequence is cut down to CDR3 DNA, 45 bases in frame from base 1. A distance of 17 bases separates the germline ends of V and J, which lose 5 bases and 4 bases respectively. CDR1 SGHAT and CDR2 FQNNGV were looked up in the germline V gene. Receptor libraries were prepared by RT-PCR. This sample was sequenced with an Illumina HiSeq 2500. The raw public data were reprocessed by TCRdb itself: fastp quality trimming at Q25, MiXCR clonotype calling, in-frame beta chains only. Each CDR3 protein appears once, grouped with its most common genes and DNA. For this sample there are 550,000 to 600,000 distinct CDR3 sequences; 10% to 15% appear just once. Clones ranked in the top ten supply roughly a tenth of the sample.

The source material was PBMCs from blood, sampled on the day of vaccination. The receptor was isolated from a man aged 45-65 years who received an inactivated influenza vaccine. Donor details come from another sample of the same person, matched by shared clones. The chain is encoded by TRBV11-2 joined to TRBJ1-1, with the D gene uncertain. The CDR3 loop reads CASSPRMLVGTEAFF. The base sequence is TGTGCCAGCAGCCCCAGGATGCTCGTAGGCACTGAAGCTTTCTTT.